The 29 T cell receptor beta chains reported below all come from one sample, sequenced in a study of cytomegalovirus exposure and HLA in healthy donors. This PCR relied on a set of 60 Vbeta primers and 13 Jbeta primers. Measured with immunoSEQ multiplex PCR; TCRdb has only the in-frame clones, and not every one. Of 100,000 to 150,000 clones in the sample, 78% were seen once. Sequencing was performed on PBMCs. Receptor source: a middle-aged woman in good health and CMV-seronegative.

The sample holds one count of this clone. The CDR3 loop is CASSKFIRDIDQETQYF. For the CDR3, the DNA is TGTGCCAGCAGCAAATTTATCCGGGACATCGATCAAGAGACCCAGTACTTC. The chain has TRBV7-9 and TRBJ2-5, with a tentative D call TRBD1 (6 bases). Germline CDR1 SEHNR, CDR2 FQNEAQ (reference sequence). The V end lost 5 bases, the J end lost 2 bases, and 21 bases lay between the germline ends. The CDR3 sequence is 17 residues long.

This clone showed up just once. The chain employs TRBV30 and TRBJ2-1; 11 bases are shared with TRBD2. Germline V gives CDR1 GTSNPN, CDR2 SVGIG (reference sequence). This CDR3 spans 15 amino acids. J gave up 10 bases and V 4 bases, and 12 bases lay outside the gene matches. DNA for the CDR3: TGTGCCTGGATGTCGGGGAGACTAGCGGGAAAGGAGCAGTTCTTC. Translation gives CAWMSGRLAGKEQFF.

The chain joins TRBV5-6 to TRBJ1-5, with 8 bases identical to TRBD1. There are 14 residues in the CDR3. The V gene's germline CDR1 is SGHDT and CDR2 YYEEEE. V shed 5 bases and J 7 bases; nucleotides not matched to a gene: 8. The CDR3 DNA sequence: TGTGCCAGCAGAAAGACAGGGGCGGGCCAGCCCCAGCATTTT. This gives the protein CASRKTGAGQPQHF.

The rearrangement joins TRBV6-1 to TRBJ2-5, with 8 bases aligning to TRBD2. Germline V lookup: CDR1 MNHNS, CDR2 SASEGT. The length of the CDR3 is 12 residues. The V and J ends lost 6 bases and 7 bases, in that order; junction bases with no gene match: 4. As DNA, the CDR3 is TGTGCCAGCAGGCTTACTAGCGGGACCCAGTACTTC. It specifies CASRLTSGTQYF.

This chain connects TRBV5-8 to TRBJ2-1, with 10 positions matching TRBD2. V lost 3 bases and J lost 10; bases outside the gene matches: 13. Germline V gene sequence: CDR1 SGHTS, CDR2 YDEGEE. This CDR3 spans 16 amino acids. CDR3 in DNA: TGTGCCAGCAGCTCCTCTAGCGGGAGCCCTCAGGGGGAGCAGTTCTTC. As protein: CASSSSSGSPQGEQFF.

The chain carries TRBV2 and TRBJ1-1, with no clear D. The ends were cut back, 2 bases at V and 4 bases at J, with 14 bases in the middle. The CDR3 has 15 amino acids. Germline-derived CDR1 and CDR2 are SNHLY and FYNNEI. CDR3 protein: CASSENRGVSTEAFF. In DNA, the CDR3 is TGTGCCAGCAGTGAAAATCGGGGAGTCTCCACTGAAGCTTTCTTT.

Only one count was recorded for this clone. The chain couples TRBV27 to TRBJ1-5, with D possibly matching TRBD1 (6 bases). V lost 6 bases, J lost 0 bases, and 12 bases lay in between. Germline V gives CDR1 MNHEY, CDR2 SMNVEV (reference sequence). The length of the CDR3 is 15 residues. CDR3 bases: TGTGCCAGCAGGCAAGGACAGTCTAGCAATCAGCCCCAGCATTTT. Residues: CASRQGQSSNQPQHF.

CDR3 region: CASSSPTGSEQFF. CDR3 DNA sequence: TGTGCCAGCAGCTCGCCCACGGGATCTGAGCAGTTCTTC. The chain links TRBV7-9 to TRBJ2-1, with a tentative D call TRBD2 (5 bases). The length of the CDR3 is 13 residues. The V gene lost 4 bases and the J gene lost 9 bases, with 13 bases spanning the gap. The germline V gene has CDR1 SEHNR and CDR2 FQNEAQ (reference sequence).

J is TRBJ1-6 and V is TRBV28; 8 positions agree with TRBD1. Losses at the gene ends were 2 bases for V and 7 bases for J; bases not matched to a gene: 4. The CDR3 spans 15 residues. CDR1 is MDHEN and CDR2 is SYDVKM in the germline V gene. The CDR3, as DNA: TGTGCCAGCAGTTTAACAGGGGGAGGAAATTCACCCCTCCACTTT. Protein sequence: CASSLTGGGNSPLHF.

CDR3 nucleotides: TGTGCCAGTAGCGTAGCGGATTTCACAGATACGCAGTATTTT. Translating gives CASSVADFTDTQYF. The chain employs TRBV19 and TRBJ2-3, with D tentatively TRBD2 (6 bases). Germline CDR1 LNHDA, CDR2 SQIVND (reference sequence). The CDR3 is made up of 14 amino acids. Trimming pared 6 bases from V and 2 bases from J, leaving 12 bases between. The complete variable domain, with remaining parts taken from reference TRBV19 and TRBJ2-3, reads DGGITQSPKYLFRKEGQNVTLSCEQNLNHDAMYWYRQDPGQGLRLIYYSQIVNDFQKGDIAEGYSVSREKKESFPLTVTSAQKNPTAFYLCASSVADFTDTQYFGPGTRLTVL.

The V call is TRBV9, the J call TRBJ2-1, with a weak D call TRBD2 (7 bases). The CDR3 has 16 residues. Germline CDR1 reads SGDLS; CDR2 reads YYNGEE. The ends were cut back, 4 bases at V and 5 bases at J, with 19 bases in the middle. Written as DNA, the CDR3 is TGTGCCAGCAGCCCTGAGGGGGGGGGCCTTGACAATGAGCAGTTCTTC. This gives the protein CASSPEGGGLDNEQFF.

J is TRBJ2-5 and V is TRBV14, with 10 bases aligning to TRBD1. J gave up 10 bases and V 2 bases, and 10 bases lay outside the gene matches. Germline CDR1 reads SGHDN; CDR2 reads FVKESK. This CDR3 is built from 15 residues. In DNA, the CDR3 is TGTGCCAGCAGCCAAACGGGACAGGGGAGAGGGGACCAGTACTTC. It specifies CASSQTGQGRGDQYF.

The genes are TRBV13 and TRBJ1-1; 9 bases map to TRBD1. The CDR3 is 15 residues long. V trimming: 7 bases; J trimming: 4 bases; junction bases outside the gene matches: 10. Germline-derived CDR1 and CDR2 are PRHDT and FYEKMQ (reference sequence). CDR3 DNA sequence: TGTGCCAGCACCCCAAGGACAGGGGCGGGCACTGAAGCTTTCTTT. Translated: CASTPRTGAGTEAFF.

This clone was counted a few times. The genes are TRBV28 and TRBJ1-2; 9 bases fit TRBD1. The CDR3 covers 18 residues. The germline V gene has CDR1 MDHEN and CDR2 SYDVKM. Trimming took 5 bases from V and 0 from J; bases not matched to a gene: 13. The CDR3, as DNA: TGTGCCAGCAGTAGTTTCACGGGACAGGGAGTTGCTAACTATGGCTACACCTTC. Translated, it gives CASSSFTGQGVANYGYTF.

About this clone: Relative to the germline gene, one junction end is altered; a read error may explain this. This CDR3 is CSSSPGTSGLSYNEQFF. In DNA form, the CDR3 reads TGTTCCAGCAGCCCAGGGACTAGCGGGCTCTCCTACAATGAGCAGTTCTTC. This chain connects TRBV7-9 to TRBJ2-1; 12 nucleotides agree with TRBD2. Germline values: CDR1 SEHNR, CDR2 FQNEAQ (reference sequence). This CDR3 is 17 amino acids long.

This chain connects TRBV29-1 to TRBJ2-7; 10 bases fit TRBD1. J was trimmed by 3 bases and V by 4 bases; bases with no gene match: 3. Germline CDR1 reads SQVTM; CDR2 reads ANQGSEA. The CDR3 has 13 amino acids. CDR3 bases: TGCAGCGTTGTACGGGACAGGGGCTACGAGCAGTACTTC. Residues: CSVVRDRGYEQYF.

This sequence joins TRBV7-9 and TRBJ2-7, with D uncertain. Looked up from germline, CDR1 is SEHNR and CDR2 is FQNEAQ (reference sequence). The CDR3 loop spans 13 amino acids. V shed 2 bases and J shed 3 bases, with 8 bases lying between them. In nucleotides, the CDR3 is TGTGCCAGCAGCTTACAGGTGGGCTACGAGCAGTACTTC. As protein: CASSLQVGYEQYF.

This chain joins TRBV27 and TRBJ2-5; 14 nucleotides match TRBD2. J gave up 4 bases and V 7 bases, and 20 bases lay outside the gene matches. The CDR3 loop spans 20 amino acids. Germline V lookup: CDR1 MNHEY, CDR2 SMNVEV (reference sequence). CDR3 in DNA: TGTGCCAGCACTACTTTCGGGACTAGCGGGAGTCACGGAGGACGAGAGACCCAGTACTTC. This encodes CASTTFGTSGSHGGRETQYF.

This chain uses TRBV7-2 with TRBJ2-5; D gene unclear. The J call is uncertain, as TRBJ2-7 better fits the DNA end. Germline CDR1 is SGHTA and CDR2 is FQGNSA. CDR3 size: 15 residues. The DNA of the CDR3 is TGTGCCAGCAGCATAGGAGTGACACCAGGCGACGAGCAGTACTTC. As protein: CASSIGVTPGDEQYF.

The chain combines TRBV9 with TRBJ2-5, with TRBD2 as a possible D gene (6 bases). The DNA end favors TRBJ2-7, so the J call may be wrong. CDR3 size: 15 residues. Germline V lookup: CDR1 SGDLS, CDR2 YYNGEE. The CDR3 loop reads CASSAVGTPGVEQYF. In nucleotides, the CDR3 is TGTGCCAGCAGCGCGGTCGGGACTCCCGGCGTCGAGCAGTACTTC.

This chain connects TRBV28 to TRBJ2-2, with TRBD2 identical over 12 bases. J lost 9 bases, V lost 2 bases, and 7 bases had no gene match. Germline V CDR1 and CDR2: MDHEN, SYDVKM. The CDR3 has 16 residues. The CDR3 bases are TGTGCCAGCAGTTTACCCCTAGCGGGAGGGACTAGGGAGCTGTTTTTT. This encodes CASSLPLAGGTRELFF. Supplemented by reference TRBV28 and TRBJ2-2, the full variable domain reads DVKVTQSSRYLVKRTGEKVFLECVQDMDHENMFWYRQDPGLGLRLIYFSYDVKMKEKGDIPEGYSVSREKKERFSLILESASTNQTSMYLCASSLPLAGGTRELFFGEGSRLTVL.

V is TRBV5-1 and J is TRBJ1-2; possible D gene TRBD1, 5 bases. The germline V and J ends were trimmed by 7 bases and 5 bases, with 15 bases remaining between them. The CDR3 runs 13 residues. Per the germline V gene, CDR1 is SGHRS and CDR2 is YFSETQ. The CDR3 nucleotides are TGCGCCAGCGGACCCGACAGCCGATATGGCTACACCTTC. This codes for CASGPDSRYGYTF.

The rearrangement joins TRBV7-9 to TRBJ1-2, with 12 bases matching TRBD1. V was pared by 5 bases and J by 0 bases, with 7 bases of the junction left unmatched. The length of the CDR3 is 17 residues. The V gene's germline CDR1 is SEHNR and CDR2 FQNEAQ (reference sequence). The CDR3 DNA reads TGTGCCAGCAGCCACCGGGACAGGGGGCCCACTAACTATGGCTACACCTTC. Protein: CASSHRDRGPTNYGYTF.

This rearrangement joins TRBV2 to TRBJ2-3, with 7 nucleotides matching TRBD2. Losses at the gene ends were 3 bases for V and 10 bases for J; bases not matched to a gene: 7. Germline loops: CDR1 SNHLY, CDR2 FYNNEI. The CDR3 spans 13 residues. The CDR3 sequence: CASSEMREGAQYF. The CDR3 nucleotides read TGTGCCAGCAGTGAGATGAGGGAGGGAGCGCAGTATTTT.

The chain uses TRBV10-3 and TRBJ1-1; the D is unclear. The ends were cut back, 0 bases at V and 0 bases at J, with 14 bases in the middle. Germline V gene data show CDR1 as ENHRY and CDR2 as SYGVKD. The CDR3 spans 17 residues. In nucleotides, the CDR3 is TGTGCCATCAGTGAGTCGCACGGTACTGTGTTGAACACTGAAGCTTTCTTT. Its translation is CAISESHGTVLNTEAFF.

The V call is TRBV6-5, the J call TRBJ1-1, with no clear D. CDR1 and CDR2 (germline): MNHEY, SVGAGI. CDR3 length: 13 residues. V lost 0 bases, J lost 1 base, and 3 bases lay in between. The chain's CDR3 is CASSYSSNTEAFF. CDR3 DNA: TGTGCCAGCAGTTACTCCTCGAACACTGAAGCTTTCTTT.

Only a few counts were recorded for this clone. This CDR3 is CAWSWTGVTEAFF. CDR3 sequence (DNA): TGTGCCTGGTCATGGACAGGGGTCACTGAAGCTTTCTTT. This chain joins TRBV30 and TRBJ1-1; 9 positions agree with TRBD1. The CDR3 length is 13 residues. The germline gives CDR1 GTSNPN, CDR2 SVGIG (reference sequence). V shed 5 bases and J 4 bases; nucleotides not matched to a gene: 5.

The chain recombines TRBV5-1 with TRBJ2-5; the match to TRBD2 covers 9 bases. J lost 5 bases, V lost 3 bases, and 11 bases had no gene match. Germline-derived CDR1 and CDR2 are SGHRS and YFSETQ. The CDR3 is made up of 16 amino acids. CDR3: CASSWGWRGGRETQYF. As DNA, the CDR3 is TGCGCCAGCAGCTGGGGGTGGCGGGGGGGCCGCGAGACCCAGTACTTC.

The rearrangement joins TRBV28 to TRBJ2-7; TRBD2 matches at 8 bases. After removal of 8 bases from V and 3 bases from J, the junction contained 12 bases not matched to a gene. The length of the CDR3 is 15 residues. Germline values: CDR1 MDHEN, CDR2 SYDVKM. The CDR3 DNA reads TGTGCCAGCGAAGTCGTAGTAGGGACTAGCTACGAGCAGTACTTC. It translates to CASEVVVGTSYEQYF. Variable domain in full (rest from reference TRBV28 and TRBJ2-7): DVKVTQSSRYLVKRTGEKVFLECVQDMDHENMFWYRQDPGLGLRLIYFSYDVKMKEKGDIPEGYSVSREKKERFSLILESASTNQTSMYLCASEVVVGTSYEQYFGPGTRLTVT.